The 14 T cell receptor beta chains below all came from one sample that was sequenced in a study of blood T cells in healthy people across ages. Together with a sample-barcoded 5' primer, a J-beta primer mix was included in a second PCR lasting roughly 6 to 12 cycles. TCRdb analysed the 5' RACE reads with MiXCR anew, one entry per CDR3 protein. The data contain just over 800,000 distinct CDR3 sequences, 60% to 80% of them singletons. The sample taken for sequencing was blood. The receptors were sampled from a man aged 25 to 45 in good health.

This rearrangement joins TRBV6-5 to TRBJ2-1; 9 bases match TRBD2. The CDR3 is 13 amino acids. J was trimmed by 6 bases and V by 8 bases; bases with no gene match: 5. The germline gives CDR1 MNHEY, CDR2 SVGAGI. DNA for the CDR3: TGTGCCAGCGGAGAGACTAGCGGCAATGAGCAGTTCTTC. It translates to CASGETSGNEQFF.

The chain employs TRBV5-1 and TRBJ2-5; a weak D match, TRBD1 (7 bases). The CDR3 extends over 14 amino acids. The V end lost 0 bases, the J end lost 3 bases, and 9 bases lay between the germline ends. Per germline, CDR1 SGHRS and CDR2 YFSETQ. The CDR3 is CASSLGGTEETQYF. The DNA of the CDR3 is TGCGCCAGCAGCTTGGGCGGGACAGAAGAGACCCAGTACTTC. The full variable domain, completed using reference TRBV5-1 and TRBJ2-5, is KAGVTQTPRYLIKTRGQQVTLSCSPISGHRSVSWYQQTPGQGLQFLFEYFSETQRNKGNFPGRFSGRQFSNSRSEMNVSTLELGDSALYLCASSLGGTEETQYFGPGTRLLVL.

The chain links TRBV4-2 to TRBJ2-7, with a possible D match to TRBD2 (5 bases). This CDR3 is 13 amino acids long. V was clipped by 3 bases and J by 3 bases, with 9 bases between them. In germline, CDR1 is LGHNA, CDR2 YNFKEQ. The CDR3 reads CASSHTRDYEQYF. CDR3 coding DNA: TGTGCCAGCAGCCATACTCGGGACTACGAGCAGTACTTC.

CDR3 in DNA: TGTGCCAGCAGGGCCATTAGTAATGAGCAGTTCTTC. Residues: CASRAISNEQFF. The V and J genes are TRBV28 and TRBJ2-1; D remains ambiguous. Trimming pared 6 bases from V and 7 bases from J, leaving 10 bases between. The germline gives CDR1 MDHEN, CDR2 SYDVKM. The CDR3 runs 12 residues.

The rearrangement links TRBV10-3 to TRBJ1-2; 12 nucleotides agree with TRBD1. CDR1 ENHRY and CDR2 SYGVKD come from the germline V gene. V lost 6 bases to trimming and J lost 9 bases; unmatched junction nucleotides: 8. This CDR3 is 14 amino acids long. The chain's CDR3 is CAIRGQGASTRYTF. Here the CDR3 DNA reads TGTGCCATCAGGGGACAGGGGGCATCCACCCGCTACACCTTC.

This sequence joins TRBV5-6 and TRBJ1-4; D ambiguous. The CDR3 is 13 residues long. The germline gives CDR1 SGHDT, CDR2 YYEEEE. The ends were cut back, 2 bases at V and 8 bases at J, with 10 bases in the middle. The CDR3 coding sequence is TGTGCCAGCAGCTTACTGGGTGGGGAAAAACTGTTTTTT. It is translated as CASSLLGGEKLFF. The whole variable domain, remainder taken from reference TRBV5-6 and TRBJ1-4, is DAGVTQSPTHLIKTRGQQVTLRCSPKSGHDTVSWYQQALGQGPQFIFQYYEEEERQRGNFPDRFSGHQFPNYSSELNVNALLLGDSALYLCASSLLGGEKLFFGSGTQLSVL.

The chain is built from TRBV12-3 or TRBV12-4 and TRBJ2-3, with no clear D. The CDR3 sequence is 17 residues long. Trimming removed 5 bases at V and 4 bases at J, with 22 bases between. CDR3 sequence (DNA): TGTGCCAGCAGTCCAACCCGGCGTCCTAGAAGGGCAGATACGCAGTATTTT. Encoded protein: CASSPTRRPRRADTQYF.

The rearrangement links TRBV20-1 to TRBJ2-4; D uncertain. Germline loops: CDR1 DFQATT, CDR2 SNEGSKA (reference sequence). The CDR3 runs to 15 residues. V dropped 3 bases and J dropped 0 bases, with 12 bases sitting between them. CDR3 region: CSASPTTVAKNIQYF. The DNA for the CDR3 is TGCAGTGCTAGCCCCACGACTGTAGCCAAAAACATTCAGTACTTC.

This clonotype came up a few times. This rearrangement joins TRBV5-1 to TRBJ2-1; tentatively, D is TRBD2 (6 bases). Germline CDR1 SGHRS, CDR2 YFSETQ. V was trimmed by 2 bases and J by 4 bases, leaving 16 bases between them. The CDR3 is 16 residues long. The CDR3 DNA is TGCGCCAGCAGCTTAAGGAGGGGCCGCAGTTACAATGAGCAGTTCTTC. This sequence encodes CASSLRRGRSYNEQFF.

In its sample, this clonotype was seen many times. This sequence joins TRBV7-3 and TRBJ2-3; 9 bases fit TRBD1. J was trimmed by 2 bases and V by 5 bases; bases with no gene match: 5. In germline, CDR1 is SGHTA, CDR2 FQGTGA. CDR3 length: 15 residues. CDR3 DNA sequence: TGTGCCAGCAGCGACAGGGGGGGGACCACAGATACGCAGTATTTT. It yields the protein CASSDRGGTTDTQYF.

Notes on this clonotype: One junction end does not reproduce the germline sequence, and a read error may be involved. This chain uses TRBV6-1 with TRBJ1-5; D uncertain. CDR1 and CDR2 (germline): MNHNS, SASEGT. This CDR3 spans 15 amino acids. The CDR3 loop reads CASRPAGRSNRPQHF. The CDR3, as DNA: TGTGCCAGCAGGCCGGCGGGTAGGTCCAATCGGCCCCAGCATTTT.

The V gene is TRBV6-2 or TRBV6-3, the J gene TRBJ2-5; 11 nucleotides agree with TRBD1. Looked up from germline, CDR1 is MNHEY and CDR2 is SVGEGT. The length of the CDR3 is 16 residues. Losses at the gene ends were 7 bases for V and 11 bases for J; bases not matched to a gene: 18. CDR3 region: CASKTPGTGGLDGQYF. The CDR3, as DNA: TGTGCCAGCAAAACACCCGGGACAGGGGGTCTCGACGGGCAGTACTTC.

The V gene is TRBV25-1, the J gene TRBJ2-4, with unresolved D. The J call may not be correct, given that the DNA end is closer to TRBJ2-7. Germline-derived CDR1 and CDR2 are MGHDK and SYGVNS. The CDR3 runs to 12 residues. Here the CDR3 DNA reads TGTGCCAGCAGTACTTGGACCGGCGAGCAGTACTTC. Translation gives CASSTWTGEQYF.

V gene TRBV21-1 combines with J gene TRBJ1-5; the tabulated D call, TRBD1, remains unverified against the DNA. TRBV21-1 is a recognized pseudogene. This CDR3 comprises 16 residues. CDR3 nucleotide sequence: TGTGCCAGCATCGTAGACGGACACGGGTTCAATCAGCCCCAGCATTTT. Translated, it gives CASIVDGHGFNQPQHF.